This TCR beta chain was retrieved from a study of identical twins. Template switching created a universal primer site, and the cDNA included unique molecular identifiers. MiXCR, run by TCRdb on the 5' RACE reads, gives a single entry per CDR3 protein. This sample has approximately 260,000 distinct CDR3 sequences, with about an eighth found just once. Study-wide results and caveats: Sequences that were out-of-frame, alpha and twin-shared displayed an excess of low generation probability.

As concerns this clonotype: What it binds is unknown.

V was shortened by 7 bases and J by 7 bases, with 17 bases between the two germline ends. The germline CDR1 and CDR2 sequences are SGHVS and FQNEAQ. The CDR3 runs 14 residues. The chain uses TRBV7-8 and TRBJ1-5, with a weak D call TRBD1 (5 bases). What was sequenced was memory (CD45RO+) T cells sorted from blood. The TCR comes from a woman aged 18-35 years in good health. CDR3 in DNA: TGTGCCAGCACCCAGGGAGAGCTCAAACAGCCCCAGCATTTT. This translates into CASTQGELKQPQHF.